This T cell receptor (beta chain) was obtained from a study of shared clonotypes between healthy human individuals. From germline, CDR1 is SGHKS and CDR2 YYEKEE (reference sequence). The germline V and J ends were trimmed by 4 bases and 0 bases, with 22 bases remaining between them. The CDR3 has 19 amino acids. TCRdb's copy holds only in-frame clones and misses some; the assay was immunoSEQ multiplex PCR. The sample lists around 480,000 clones, about 79% occurring once. Material: PBMCs. The chain recombines TRBV5-5 with TRBJ2-2; D remains ambiguous. This clonotype was obtained from a woman between 40 and 50 years old in good health. Some clones in this sample may be carry-over from other donors' samples. The CDR3 nucleotides read TGTGCCAGCAGCCCTCACGCGCAGGTGTTGGGATCGAACACCGGGGAGCTGTTTTTT. It encodes CASSPHAQVLGSNTGELFF.